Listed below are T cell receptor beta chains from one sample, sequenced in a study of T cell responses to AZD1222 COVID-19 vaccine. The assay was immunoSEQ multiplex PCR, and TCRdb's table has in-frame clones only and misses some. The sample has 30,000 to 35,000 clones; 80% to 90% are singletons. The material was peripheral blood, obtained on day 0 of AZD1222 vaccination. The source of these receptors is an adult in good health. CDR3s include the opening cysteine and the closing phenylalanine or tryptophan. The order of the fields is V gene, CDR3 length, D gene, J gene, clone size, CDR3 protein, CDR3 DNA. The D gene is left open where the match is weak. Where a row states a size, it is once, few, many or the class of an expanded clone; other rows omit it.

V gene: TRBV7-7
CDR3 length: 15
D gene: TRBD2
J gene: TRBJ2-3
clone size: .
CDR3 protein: CASSLGGRETDTQYF
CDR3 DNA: TGTGCCAGCAGCTTGGGCGGGAGAGAGACAGATACGCAGTATTTT

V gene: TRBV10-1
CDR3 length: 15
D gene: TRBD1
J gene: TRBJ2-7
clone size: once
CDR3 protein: CASSEYRGSSYEQYF
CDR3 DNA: TGCGCCAGCAGTGAGTACAGGGGTAGCTCCTACGAGCAGTACTTC

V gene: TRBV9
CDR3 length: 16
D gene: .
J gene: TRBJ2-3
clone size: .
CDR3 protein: CASSVDLGHSTDTQYF
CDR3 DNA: TGTGCCAGCAGCGTAGATCTGGGGCATAGCACAGATACGCAGTATTTT

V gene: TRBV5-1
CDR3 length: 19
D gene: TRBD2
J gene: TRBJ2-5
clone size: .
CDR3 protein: CASSFPNPGLAGVQETQYF
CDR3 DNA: TGCGCCAGCAGCTTCCCAAACCCGGGACTAGCGGGAGTGCAAGAGACCCAGTACTTC

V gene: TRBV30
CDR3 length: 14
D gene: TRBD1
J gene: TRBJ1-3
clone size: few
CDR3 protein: CAWRRDRAGNTIYF
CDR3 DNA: TGTGCCTGGAGGAGGGACAGGGCTGGAAACACCATATATTTT

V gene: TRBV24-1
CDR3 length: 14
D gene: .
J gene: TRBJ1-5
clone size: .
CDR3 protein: CATRGPGGNQPQHF
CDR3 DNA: TGTGCCACCCGTGGACCTGGGGGCAATCAGCCCCAGCATTTT

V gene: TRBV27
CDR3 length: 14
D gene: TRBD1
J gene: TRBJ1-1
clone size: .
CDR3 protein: CASSVGTGGTEAFF
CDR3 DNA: TGTGCCAGCAGTGTGGGGACAGGGGGCACTGAAGCTTTCTTT

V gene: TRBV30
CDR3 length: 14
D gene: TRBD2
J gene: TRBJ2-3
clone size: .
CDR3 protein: CAWSVLAGSDTQYF
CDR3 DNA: TGTGCCTGGAGTGTACTAGCGGGTTCAGATACGCAGTATTTT

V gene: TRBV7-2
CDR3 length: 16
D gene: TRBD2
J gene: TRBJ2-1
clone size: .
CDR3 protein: CASSSAGTSAYNEQFF
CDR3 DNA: TGTGCCAGCAGCTCGGCCGGGACTAGCGCCTACAATGAGCAGTTCTTC

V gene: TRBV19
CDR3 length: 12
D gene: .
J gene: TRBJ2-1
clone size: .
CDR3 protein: CASSPLYNEQFF
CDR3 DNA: TGTGCCAGTAGCCCTCTTTACAATGAGCAGTTCTTC

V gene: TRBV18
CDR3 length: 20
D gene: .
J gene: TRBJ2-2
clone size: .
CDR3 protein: CASSPPGRGTAISYTGELFF
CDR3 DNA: TGTGCCAGCTCACCACCGGGCAGGGGGACTGCTATTTCTTACACCGGGGAGCTGTTTTTT

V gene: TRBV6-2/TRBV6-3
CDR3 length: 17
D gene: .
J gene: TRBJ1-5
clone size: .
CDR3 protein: CASSTPHIMNSNQPQHF
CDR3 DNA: TGTGCCAGCAGTACCCCCCACATCATGAATAGCAATCAGCCCCAGCATTTT

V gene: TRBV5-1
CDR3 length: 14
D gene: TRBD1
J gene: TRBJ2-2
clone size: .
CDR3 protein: CASSPTGEVGELFF
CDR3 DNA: TGCGCCAGCAGCCCGACAGGGGAGGTCGGGGAGCTGTTTTTT

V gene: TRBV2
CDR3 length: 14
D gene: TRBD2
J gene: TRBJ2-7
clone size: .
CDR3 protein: CASRVTSASYEQYF
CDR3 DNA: TGTGCCAGCAGGGTGACTAGCGCCTCCTACGAGCAGTACTTC

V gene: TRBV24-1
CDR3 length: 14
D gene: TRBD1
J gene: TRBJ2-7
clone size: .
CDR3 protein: CATIDRGCAYEQYF
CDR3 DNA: TGTGCCACCATCGACAGGGGTTGTGCCTACGAGCAGTACTTC

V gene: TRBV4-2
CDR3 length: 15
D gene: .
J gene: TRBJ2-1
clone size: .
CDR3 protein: CASRRAAPSYNEQFF
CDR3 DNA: TGTGCCAGCCGGAGGGCGGCCCCCTCCTACAATGAGCAGTTCTTC

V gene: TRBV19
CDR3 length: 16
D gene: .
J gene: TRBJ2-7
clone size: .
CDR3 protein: CASSALGRSSSYEQYF
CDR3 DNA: TGTGCCAGTAGTGCCCTGGGACGGAGCAGCTCCTACGAGCAGTACTTC

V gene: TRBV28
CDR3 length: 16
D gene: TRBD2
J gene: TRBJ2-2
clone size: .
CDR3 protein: CASSLWTSGNTGELFF
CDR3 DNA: TGTGCCAGCAGTTTATGGACTAGCGGGAACACCGGGGAGCTGTTTTTT

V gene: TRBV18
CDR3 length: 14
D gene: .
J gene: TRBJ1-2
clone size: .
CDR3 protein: CASSPDGGGYGYTF
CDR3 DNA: TGTGCCAGCTCACCTGACGGGGGCGGCTATGGCTACACCTTC

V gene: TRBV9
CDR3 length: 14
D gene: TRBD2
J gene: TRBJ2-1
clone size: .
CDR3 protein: CASSARTSPHEQFF
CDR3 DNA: TGTGCCAGCAGCGCCAGGACTAGCCCCCATGAGCAGTTCTTC

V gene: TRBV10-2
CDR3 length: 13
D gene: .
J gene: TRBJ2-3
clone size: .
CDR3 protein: CASSRASTDTQYF
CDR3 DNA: TGCGCCAGCAGTAGGGCCTCCACAGATACGCAGTATTTT

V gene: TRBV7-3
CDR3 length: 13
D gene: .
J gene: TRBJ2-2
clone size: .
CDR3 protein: CASSLTGTGELFF
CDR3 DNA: TGTGCCAGCAGCTTAACCGGGACCGGGGAGCTGTTTTTT

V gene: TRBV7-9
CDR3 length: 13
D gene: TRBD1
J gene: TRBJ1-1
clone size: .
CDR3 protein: CASSLQGASEAFF
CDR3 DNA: TGTGCCAGCAGCTTACAGGGGGCGTCTGAAGCTTTCTTT

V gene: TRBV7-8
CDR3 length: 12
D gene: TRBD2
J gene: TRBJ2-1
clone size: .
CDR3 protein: CASSSTSGEQFF
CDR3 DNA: TGTGCCAGCAGCTCTACTAGCGGTGAGCAGTTCTTC

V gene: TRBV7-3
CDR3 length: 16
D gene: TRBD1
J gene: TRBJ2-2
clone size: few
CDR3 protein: CASSYGDRSRSGELFF
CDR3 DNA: TGTGCCAGCAGCTACGGGGACAGGTCAAGGTCCGGGGAGCTGTTTTTT

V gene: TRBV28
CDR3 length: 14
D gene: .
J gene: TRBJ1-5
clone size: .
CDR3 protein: CASSLNRERQPQHF
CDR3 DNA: TGTGCCAGCAGTTTAAACAGGGAGCGTCAGCCCCAGCATTTT

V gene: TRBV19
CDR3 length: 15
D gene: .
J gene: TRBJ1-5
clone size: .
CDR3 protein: CASRHGPGTNQPQHF
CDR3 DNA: TGTGCCAGTAGACACGGGCCAGGCACCAATCAGCCCCAGCATTTT

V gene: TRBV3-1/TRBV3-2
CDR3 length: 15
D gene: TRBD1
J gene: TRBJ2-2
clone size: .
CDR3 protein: CASRSGTGNTGELFF
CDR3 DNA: TGTGCCAGCAGGTCCGGGACAGGGAACACCGGGGAGCTGTTTTTT

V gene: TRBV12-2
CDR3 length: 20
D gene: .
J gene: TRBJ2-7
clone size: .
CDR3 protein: CASLLPHKAAGEPTFYEQYF
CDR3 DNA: TGTGCAAGTCTCCTACCCCATAAGGCGGCGGGTGAACCGACTTTTTACGAGCAGTACTTC

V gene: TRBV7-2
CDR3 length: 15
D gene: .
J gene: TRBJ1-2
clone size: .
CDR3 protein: CASSLARDTIYGYTF
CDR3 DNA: TGTGCCAGCAGCTTAGCGCGGGACACAATCTATGGCTACACCTTC

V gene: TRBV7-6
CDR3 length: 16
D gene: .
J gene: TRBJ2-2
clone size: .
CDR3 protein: CASSPLNGVNTGELFF
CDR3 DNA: TGTGCCAGCAGCCCCCTCAATGGGGTGAACACCGGGGAGCTGTTTTTT

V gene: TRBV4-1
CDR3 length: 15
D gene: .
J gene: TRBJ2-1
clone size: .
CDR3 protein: CASSQETSSYNEQFF
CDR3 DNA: TGCGCCAGCAGCCAAGAAACGTCCAGCTACAATGAGCAGTTCTTC

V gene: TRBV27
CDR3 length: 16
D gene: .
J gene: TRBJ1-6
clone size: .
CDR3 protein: CASSLSPPPTGFTLHF
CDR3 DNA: TGTGCCAGCAGTTTATCGCCCCCCCCGACGGGATTCACCCTCCACTTT

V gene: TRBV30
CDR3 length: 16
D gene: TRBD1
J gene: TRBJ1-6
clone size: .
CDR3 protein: CAWSFSGQGGNSPLHF
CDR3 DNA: TGTGCCTGGAGTTTCTCCGGACAGGGGGGTAATTCACCCCTCCACTTT

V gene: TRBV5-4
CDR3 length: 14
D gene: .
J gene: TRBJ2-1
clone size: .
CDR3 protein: CASVGEESYNEQFF
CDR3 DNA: TGTGCCAGCGTCGGTGAGGAATCCTACAATGAGCAGTTCTTC